This T cell receptor beta chain was profiled in a study of OX40 agonist ivuxolimab in advanced cancers. Study as a whole: Dose-escalation patients were diagnosed with hepatocellular carcinoma, melanoma, renal cell cancer or head and neck cancer.

Losses at the gene ends were 4 bases for V and 3 bases for J; bases not matched to a gene: 19. The germline CDR1 and CDR2 sequences are SGHNT and YYREEE (reference sequence). The CDR3 is 18 residues long. It was autoimmune disease history or systemic immunosuppression that excluded patients. The study sampled blood at baseline, cycle 4 day 1, and cycle 7 day 1. The method was immunoSEQ multiplex PCR; TCRdb's version includes in-frame clones alone and lacks a portion of them. The sample contains about 72,000 clones, 89% of which appear only once. The sequences come from CD4+ or CD8+ T cells sorted from blood, collected in a trial of the OX40 agonist ivuxolimab. J is TRBJ2-7 and V is TRBV5-4; TRBD2 agrees at 7 bases. The origin of this receptor is an adult with an advanced solid tumor such as melanoma, head and neck, liver or kidney cancer. CDR3 amino acids: CASSLGGAGTTTYYEQYF. The CDR3 DNA is TGTGCCAGCAGCCTCGGTGGGGCAGGGACTACAACTTACTACGAGCAGTACTTC.